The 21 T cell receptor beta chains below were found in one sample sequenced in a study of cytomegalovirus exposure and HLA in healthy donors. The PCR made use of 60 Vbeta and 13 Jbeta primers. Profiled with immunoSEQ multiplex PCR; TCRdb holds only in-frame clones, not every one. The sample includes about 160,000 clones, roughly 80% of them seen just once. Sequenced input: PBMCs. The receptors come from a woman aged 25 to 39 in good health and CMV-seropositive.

CDR3 residues: CASSQGGGEINEQFF. The CDR3 DNA reads TGTGCCAGCAGCCAAGGCGGGGGGGAAATCAATGAGCAGTTCTTC. The chain recombines TRBV4-2 with TRBJ2-1, with 9 bases lining up with TRBD2. V trimming: 1 base; J trimming: 6 bases; junction bases outside the gene matches: 4. CDR1 and CDR2 (germline): LGHNA, YNFKEQ. This CDR3 is built from 15 residues.

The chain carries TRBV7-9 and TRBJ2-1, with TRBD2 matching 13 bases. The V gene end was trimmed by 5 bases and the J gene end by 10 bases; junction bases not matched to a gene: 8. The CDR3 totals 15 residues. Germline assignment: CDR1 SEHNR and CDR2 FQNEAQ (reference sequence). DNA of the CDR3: TGTGCCAGCAGCCCTAGACTAGCGGGGGGTCCGGAGCAGTTCTTC. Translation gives CASSPRLAGGPEQFF.

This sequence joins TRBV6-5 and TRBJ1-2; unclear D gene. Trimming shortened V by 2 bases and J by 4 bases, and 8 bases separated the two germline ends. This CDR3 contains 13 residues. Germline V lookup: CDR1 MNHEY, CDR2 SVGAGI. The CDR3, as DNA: TGTGCCAGCAGTTACGGCCGACTCTATGGCTACACCTTC. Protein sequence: CASSYGRLYGYTF.

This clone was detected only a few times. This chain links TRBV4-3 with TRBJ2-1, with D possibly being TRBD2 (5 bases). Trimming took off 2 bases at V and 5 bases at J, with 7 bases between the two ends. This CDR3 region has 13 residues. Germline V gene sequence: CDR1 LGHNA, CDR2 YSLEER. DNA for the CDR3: TGCGCCAGCAGCCAACGGACTCACAATGAGCAGTTCTTC. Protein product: CASSQRTHNEQFF.

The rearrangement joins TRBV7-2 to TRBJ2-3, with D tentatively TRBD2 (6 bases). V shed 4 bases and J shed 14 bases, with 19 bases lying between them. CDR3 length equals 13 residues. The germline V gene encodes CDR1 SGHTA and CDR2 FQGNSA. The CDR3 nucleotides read TGTGCCAGCAGCTCCGAAATCGGGAGTAGCAGGTATTTT. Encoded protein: CASSSEIGSSRYF.

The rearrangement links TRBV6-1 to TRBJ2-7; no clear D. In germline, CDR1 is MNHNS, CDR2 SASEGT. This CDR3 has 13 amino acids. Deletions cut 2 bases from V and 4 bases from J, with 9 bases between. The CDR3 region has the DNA TGTGCCAGCAGTGAAAGGAGCGAATACGAGCAGTACTTC. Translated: CASSERSEYEQYF.

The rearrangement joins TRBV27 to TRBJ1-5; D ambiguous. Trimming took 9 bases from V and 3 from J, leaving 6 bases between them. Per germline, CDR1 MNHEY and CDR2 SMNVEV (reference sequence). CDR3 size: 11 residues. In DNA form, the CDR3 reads TGTGCCAGTGGCCCCAATCAGCCCCAGCATTTT. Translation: CASGPNQPQHF.

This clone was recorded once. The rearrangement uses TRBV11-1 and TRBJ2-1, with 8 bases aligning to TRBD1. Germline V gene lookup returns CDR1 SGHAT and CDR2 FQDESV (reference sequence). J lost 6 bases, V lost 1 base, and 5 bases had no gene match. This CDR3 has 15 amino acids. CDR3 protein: CASSLGGTGANEQFF. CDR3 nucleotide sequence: TGTGCCAGCAGCTTAGGGGGGACAGGCGCCAATGAGCAGTTCTTC.

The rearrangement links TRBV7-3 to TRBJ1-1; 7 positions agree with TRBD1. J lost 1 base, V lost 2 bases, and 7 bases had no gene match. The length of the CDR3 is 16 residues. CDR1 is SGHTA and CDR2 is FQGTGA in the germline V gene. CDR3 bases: TGTGCCAGCAGCTTAGACGGACAGGCGCCGAACACTGAAGCTTTCTTT. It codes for CASSLDGQAPNTEAFF.

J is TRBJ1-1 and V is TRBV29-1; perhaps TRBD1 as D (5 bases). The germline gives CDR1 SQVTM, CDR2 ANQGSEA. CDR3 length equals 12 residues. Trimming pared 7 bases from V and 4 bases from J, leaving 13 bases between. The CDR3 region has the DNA TGCAGCGAGTCAGACAGTCCCACTGAAGCTTTCTTT. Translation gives CSESDSPTEAFF.

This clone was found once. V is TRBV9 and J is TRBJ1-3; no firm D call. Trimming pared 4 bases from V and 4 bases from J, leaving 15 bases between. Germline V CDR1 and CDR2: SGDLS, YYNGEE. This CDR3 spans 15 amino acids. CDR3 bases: TGTGCCAGCAGCTCCAACGTGGGGAGCGGAAACACCATATATTTT. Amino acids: CASSSNVGSGNTIYF.

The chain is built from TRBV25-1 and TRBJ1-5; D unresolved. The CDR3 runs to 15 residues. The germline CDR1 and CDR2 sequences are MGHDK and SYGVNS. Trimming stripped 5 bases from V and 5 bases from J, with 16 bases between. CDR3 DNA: TGTGCCAGCAGTCCCCCGGGAGGATGGTATCAGCCCCAGCATTTT. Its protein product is CASSPPGGWYQPQHF.

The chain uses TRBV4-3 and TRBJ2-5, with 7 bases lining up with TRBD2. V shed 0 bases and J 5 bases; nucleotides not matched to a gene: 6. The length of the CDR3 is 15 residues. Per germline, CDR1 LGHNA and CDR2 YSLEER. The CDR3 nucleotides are TGCGCCAGCAGCCAAGATGGACTAGAAGGGGAGACCCAGTACTTC. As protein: CASSQDGLEGETQYF.

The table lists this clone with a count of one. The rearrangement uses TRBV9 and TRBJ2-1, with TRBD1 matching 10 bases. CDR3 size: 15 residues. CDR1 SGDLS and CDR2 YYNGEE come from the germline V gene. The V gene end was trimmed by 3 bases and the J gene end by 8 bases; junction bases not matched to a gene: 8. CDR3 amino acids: CASSAEGDRGYEQFF. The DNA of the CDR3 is TGTGCCAGCAGCGCCGAAGGGGACAGGGGTTATGAGCAGTTCTTC.

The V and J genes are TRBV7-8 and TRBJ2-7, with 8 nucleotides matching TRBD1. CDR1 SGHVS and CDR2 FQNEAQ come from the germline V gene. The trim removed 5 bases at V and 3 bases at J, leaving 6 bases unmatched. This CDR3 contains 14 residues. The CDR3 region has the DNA TGTGCCAGCAGCCAGATGGGACAGGTCTACGAGCAGTACTTC. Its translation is CASSQMGQVYEQYF.

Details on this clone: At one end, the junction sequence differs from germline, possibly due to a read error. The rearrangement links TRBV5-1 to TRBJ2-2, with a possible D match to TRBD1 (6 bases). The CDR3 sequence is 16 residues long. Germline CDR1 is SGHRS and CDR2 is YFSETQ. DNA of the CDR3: TGCGCCAGCAGATTGGGGACATTCACGAACACCGGGGAGCTGTTTTTT. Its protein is CASRLGTFTNTGELFF.

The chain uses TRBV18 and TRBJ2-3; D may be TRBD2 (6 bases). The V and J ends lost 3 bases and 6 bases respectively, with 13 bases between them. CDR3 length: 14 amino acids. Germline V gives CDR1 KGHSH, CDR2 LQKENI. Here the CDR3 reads CASSPGTSTDTQYF. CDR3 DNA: TGTGCCAGCTCACCCGGGACTTCTACTGATACGCAGTATTTT.

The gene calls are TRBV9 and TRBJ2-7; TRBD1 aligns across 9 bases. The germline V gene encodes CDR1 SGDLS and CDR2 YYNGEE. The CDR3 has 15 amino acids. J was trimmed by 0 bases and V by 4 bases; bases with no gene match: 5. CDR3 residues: CASSSGTGHSYEQYF. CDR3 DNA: TGTGCCAGCAGCTCGGGGACAGGGCACTCCTACGAGCAGTACTTC.

DNA for the CDR3: TGTGCCAGCAGCTCGGGCGTCCTCAGGGTTATGAACACTGAAGCTTTCTTT. It encodes CASSSGVLRVMNTEAFF. The chain recombines TRBV5-4 with TRBJ1-1, with D maybe TRBD1 (5 bases). The CDR3 loop spans 17 amino acids. V was cut by 3 bases and J by 0 bases, with 18 bases left in between. Germline CDR1 SGHNT, CDR2 YYREEE (reference sequence).

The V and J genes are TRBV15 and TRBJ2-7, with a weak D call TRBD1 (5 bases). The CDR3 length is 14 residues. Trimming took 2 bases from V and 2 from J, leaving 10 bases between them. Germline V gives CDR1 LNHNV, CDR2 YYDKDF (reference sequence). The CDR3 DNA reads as TGTGCCACCAGCAGACAGGGTCGCACCTACGAGCAGTACTTC. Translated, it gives CATSRQGRTYEQYF.

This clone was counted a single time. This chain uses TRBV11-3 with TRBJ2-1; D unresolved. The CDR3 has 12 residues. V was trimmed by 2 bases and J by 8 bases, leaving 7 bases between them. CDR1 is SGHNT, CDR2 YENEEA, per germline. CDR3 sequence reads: CASSLSLDEQFF. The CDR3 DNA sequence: TGTGCCAGCAGCTTAAGTCTAGATGAGCAGTTCTTC.